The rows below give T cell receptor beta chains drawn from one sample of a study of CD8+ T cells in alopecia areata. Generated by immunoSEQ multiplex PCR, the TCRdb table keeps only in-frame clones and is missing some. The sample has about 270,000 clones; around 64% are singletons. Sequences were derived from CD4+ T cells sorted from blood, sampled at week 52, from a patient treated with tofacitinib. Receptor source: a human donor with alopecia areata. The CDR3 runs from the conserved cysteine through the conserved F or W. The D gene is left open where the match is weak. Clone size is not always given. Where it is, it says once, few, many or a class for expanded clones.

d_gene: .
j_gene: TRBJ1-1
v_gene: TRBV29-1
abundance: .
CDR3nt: TGCAGCGTTGCAGGGTTCACTGAAGCTTTCTTT
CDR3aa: CSVAGFTEAFF

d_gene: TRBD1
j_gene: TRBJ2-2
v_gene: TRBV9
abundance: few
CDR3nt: TGTGCCAGCAGCGTAGGGGTACAGGGGGCGCCCGGGGAGCTGTTTTTT
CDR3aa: CASSVGVQGAPGELFF

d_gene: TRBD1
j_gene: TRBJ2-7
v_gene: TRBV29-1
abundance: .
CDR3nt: TGCAGCGTTTCCGGGACAGGGAGCTCCTACGAGCAGTACTTC
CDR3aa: CSVSGTGSSYEQYF

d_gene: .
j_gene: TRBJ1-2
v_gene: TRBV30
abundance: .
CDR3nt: TGTGCCTGGAGTGTAGTCCGGGGCCGGGTAAATGGCTACACCTTC
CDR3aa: CAWSVVRGRVNGYTF

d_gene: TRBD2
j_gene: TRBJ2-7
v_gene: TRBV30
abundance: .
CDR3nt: TGTGCCTGGAGTGCCCATAGCGGGCCCAGCTACGAGCAGTACTTC
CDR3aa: CAWSAHSGPSYEQYF

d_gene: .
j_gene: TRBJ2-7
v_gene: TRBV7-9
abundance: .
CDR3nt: TGTGCCAGCCTAGACCGATCCCCGCACGACGAGCAGTACTTC
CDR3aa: CASLDRSPHDEQYF

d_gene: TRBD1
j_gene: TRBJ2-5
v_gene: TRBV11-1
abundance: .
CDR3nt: TGTGCCAGCATACGACAGGGGGAAGAGACCCAGTACTTC
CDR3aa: CASIRQGEETQYF

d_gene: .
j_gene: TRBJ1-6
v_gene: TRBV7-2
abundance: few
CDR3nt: TGTGCCGCGCGGCTTAATAATTCACCCCTCCACTTT
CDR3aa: CAARLNNSPLHF

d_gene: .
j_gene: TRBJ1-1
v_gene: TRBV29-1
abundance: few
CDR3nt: TGCAGCGTTGAAAGACCTCTGAACACTGAAGCTTTCTTT
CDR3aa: CSVERPLNTEAFF

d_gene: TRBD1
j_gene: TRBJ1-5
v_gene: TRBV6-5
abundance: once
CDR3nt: TGTGCCAGCAGTCTAGGGACAGGGGGGCAGCCCCAGCATTTT
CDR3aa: CASSLGTGGQPQHF

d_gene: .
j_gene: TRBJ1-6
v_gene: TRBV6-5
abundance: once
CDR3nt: TGTGCCAGCAGCCTACGGACTTCGGATTCACCCCTCCACTTT
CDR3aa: CASSLRTSDSPLHF

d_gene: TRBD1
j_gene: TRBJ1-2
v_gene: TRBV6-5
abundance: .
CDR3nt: TGTGCCAGCAGTTACGAGGGACAGGGGTATGGCTACACCTTC
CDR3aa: CASSYEGQGYGYTF

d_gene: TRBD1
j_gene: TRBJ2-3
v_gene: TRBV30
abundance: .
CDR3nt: TGTGCCTGCGCGCCCGACAGGGACATCACAGATACGCAGTATTTT
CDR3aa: CACAPDRDITDTQYF

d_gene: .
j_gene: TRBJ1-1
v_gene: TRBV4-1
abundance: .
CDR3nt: TGCGCCAGCAGCCACCCCGCAGAGAACACTGAAGCTTTCTTT
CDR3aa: CASSHPAENTEAFF

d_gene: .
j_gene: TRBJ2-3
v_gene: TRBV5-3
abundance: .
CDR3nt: TGTGCCAGAAGCTCCACGGTTAGAAGTACGCAGTATTTT
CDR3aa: CARSSTVRSTQYF

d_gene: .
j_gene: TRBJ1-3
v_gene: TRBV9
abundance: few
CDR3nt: TGTGCCAGCAGCGGACAGACAGGTTTTCACACCATATATTTT
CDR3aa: CASSGQTGFHTIYF

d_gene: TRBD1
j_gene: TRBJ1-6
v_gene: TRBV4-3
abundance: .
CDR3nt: TGCGCCAGCAGCCAAGCGTTACAGGGGCAACCCCTCCACTTT
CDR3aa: CASSQALQGQPLHF

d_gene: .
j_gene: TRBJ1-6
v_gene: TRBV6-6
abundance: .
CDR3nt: TGTGCCACCTACGGGACACCTAATTCACCCCTCCACTTT
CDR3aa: CATYGTPNSPLHF

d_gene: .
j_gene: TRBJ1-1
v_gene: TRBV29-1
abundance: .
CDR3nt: TGCAGCGGGGGGCAAACCATGAACACTGAAGCTTTCTTT
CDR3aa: CSGGQTMNTEAFF

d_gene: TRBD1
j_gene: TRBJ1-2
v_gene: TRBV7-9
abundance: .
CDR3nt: TGTGCCACTCAGGGGACAGGGGATGGCTACACCTTC
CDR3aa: CATQGTGDGYTF

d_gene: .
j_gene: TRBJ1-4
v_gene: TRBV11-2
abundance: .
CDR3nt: TGTGCCAGCAGCTCCACCCGGACGGTTCGGGGGGAAAAACTGTTTTTT
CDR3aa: CASSSTRTVRGEKLFF

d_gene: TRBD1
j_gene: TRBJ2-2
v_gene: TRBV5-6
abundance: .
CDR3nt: TGTGCCAGCGGCCGGGACAGACACAACACCGGGGAGCTGTTTTTT
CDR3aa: CASGRDRHNTGELFF

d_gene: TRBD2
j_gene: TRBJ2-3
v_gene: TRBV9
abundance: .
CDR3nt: TGTGCCAGCAGCGTAGTAAGCGGGGGGATTTCAGATACGCAGTATTTT
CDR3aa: CASSVVSGGISDTQYF

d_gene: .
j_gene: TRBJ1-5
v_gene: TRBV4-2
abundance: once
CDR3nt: TGTGCCAGCAGCCATGGCGATGGGGGTGGTCAGCATTTT
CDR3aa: CASSHGDGGGQHF

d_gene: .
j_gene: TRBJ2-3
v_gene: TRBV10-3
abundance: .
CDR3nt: TGTGCCATCTCGGTTAGCACAGATACGCAGTATTTT
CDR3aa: CAISVSTDTQYF

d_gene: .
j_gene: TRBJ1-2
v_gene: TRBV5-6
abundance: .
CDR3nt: TGTGCCAGCAGCTTGGGTTTAAGGGACTATGGCTACACCTTC
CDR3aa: CASSLGLRDYGYTF

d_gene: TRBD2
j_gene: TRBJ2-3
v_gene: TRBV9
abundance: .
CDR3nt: TGTGCCAGCAGCGTAACCGTAGCGGGGGGATCAGATACGCAGTATTTT
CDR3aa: CASSVTVAGGSDTQYF

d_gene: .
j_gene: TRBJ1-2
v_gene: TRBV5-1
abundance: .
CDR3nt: TGCGCCAGCAGCTTAAACGAGCAAGGCTACACCTTC
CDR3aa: CASSLNEQGYTF

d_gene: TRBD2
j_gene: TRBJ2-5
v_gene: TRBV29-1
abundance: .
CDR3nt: TGCAGCGTAAGACTAGCGGCCCGACAAGAGACCCAGTACTTC
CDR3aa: CSVRLAARQETQYF

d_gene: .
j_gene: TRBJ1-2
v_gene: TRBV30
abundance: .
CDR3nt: TGTGCCTGGAGTCATAAATCCTCGATCGGCTACACCTTC
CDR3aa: CAWSHKSSIGYTF

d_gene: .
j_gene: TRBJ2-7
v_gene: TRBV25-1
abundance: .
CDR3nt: TGTGCCAGCAGTGAATTCAGGGGCGAGCAGTACTTC
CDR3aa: CASSEFRGEQYF

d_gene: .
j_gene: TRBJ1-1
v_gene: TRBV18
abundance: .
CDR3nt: TGTGCCAGCTCACGAACAGGGAGCGCTGAAGCTTTCTTT
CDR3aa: CASSRTGSAEAFF

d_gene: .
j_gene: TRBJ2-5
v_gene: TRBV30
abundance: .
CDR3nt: TGTGCCTGGAGTGTCCAGGGGAGGGAGACCCAGTACTTC
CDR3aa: CAWSVQGRETQYF

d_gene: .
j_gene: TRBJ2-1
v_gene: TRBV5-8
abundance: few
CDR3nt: TGTGCCAGCAGCCTGAGGCACCACAGGGGAGGGGAGCAGTTCTTC
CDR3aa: CASSLRHHRGGEQFF

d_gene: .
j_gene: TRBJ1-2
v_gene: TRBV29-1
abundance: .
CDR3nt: TGCAGCGCCCACCGGGGGATCTATGGCTACACCTTC
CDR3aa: CSAHRGIYGYTF

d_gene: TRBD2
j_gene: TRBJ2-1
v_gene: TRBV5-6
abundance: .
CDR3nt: TGTGCCAGCAGCTTGGCCGTGGGACTAGTCTACAATGAGCAGTTCTTC
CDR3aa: CASSLAVGLVYNEQFF

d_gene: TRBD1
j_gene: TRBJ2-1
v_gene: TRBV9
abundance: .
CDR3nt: TGTGCCAGCAGCGAAGACAGGGGCCTAATATCCTACAATGAGCAGTTCTTC
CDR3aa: CASSEDRGLISYNEQFF

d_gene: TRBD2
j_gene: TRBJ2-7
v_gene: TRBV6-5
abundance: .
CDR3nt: TGTGCCAGCAGTCCCCTGCTTCTGGGAGGGCGCGAGCAGTACTTC
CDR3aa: CASSPLLLGGREQYF

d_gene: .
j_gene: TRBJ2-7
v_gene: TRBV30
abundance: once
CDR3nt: TGTGCCTGGAAGGCAGGGTCTTACGAGCAGTACTTC
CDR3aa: CAWKAGSYEQYF

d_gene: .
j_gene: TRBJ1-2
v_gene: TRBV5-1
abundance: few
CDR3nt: TGCGCCAGCAGCTTGGAGCCCACCCATGGCTACACCTTC
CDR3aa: CASSLEPTHGYTF

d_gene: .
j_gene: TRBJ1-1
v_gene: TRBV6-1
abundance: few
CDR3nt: TGTGCCAGCAGTGTTACCTACACTGAAGCTTTCTTT
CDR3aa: CASSVTYTEAFF

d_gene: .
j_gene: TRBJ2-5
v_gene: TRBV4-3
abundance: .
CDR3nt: TGCGCCAGCAGCCAAGAGCTCGAAGAGACCCAGTACTTC
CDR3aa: CASSQELEETQYF

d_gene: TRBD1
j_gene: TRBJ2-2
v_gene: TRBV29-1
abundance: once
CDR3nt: TGCAGCGCTAGACCGGGACAGGTGACCGGGGAGCTGTTTTTT
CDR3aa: CSARPGQVTGELFF

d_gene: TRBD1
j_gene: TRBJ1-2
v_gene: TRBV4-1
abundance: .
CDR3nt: TGCGCCAGCAGCCCAGGACAGGGGGCAGTTGGCTACACCTTC
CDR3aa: CASSPGQGAVGYTF

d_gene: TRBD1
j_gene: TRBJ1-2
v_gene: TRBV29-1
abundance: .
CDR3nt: TGCAGCGTTGACCCGGACAGGGAAGGCTATGGCTACACCTTC
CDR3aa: CSVDPDREGYGYTF

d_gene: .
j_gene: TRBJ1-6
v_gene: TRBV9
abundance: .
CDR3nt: TGTGCCAGCAGCGTAGAACCAGGCCTAAATTCACCCCTCCACTTT
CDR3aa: CASSVEPGLNSPLHF

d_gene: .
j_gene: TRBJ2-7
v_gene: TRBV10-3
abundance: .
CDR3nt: TGTGCCATCAGGACAACAGGGACCGAGCCCTACGAGCAGTACTTC
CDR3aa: CAIRTTGTEPYEQYF

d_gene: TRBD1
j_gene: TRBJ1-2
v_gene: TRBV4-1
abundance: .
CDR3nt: TGCGCCAGCACCGAGGGACGGGACAGCTACTATGGCTACACCTTC
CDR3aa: CASTEGRDSYYGYTF

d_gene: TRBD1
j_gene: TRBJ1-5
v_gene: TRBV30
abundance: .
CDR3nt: TGTGCCTGGAGTTCCCCGACAGGGGCTAACCGCCGGCCCCAGCATTTT
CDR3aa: CAWSSPTGANRRPQHF

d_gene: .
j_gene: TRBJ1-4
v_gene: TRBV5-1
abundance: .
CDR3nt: TGCGCCAGCAGCTTGGGTTTCTCATGGGAAGTTAATGAAAAACTGTTTTTT
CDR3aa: CASSLGFSWEVNEKLFF

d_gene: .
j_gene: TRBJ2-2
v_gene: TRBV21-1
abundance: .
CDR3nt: TGTGCCAGCAGCAAAGACAGGGTACTCACCGGGGAGCTGTTTTTT
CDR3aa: CASSKDRVLTGELFF

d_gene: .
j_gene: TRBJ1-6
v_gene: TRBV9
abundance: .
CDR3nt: TGTGCCAGCAGCGTAGGAGGACAGATAAATTCACCCCTCCACTTT
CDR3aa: CASSVGGQINSPLHF

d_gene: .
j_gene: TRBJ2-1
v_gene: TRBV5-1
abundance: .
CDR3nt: TGCGCCAGCAGCTTGGGGGGGACCACTAATTATGAGCAGTTCTTC
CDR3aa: CASSLGGTTNYEQFF

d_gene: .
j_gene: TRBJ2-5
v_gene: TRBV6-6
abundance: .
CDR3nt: TGTGCCAGCACCCCGAGGCCATGGGGGACCCAGTACTTC
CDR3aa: CASTPRPWGTQYF

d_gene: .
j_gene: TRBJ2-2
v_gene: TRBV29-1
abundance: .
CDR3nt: TGCAGCGTTGCTAGGGTGTCCGGGGAGCTGTTTTTT
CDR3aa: CSVARVSGELFF

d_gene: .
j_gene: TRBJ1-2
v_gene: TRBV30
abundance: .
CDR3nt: TGTGCCTGGAGTATGGCAGAGTTCTATGGCTACACCTTC
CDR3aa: CAWSMAEFYGYTF

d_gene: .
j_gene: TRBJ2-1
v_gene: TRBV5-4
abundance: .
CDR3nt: TGTGCCAGCAGCTTGGGAGGGGTAGACGCCTACAATGAGCAGTTCTTC
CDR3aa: CASSLGGVDAYNEQFF